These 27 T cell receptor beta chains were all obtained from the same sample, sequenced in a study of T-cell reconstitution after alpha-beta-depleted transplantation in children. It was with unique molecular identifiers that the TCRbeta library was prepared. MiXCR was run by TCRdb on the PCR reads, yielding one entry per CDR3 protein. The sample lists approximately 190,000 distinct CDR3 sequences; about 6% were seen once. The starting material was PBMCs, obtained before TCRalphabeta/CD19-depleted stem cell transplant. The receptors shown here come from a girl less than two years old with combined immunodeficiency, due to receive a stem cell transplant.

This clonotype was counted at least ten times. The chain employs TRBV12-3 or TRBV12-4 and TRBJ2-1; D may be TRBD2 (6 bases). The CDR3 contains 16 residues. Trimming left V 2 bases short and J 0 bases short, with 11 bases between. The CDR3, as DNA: TGTGCCAGCAGTTTAAGCCCGGGGGTCTCCTACAATGAGCAGTTCTTC. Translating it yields CASSLSPGVSYNEQFF.

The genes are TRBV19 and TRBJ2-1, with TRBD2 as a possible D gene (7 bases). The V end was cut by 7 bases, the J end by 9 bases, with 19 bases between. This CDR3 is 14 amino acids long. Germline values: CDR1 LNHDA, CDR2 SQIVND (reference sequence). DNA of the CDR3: TGTGCCAGTATTTGGGAGGGGGGGATTAGTGAGCAGTTCTTC. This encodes CASIWEGGISEQFF.

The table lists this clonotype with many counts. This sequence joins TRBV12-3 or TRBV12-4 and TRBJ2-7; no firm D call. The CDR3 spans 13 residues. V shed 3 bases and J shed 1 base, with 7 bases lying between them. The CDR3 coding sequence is TGTGCCAGCAGTTTTGCCATATCCTACGAGCAGTACTTC. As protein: CASSFAISYEQYF.

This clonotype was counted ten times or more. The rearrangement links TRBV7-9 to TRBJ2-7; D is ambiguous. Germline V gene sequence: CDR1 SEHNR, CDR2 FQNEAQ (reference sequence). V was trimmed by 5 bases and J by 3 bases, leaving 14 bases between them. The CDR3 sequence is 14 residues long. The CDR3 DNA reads TGTGCCAGCAGCGGTAACAGCGCCGACTACGAGCAGTACTTC. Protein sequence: CASSGNSADYEQYF.

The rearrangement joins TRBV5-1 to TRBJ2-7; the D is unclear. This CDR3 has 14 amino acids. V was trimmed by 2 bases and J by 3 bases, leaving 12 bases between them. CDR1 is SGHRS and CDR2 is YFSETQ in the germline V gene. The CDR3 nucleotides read TGCGCCAGCAGCTTTCAAGCGACGGGCTACGAGCAGTACTTC. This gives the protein CASSFQATGYEQYF.

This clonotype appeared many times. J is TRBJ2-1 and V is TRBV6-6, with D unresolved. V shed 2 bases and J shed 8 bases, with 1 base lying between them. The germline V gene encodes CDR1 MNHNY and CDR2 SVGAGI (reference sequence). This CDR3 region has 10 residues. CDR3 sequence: CASSYDEQFF. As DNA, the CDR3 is TGTGCCAGCAGTTACGATGAGCAGTTCTTC.

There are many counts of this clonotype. CDR3 region: CATSPGAGYGYTF. In DNA form, the CDR3 reads TGTGCCACCAGTCCAGGGGCAGGCTATGGCTACACCTTC. The chain carries TRBV24-1 and TRBJ1-2; D possibly corresponds to TRBD1 (6 bases). This CDR3 is built from 13 residues. Germline V gene data show CDR1 as KGHDR and CDR2 as SFDVKD. V was cut by 6 bases and J by 4 bases, with 11 bases left in between.

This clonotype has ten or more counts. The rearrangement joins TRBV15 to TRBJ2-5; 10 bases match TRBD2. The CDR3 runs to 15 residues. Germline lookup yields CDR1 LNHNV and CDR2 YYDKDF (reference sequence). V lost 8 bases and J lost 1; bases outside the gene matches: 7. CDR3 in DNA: TGTGCCACCGGAATTAGCGGGAGGCTCCAAGAGACCCAGTACTTC. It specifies CATGISGRLQETQYF. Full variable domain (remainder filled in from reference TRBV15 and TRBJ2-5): DAMVIQNPRYQVTQFGKPVTLSCSQTLNHNVMYWYQQKSSQAPKLLFHYYDKDFNNEADTPDNFQSRRPNTSFCFLDIRSPGLGDTAMYLCATGISGRLQETQYFGPGTRLLVL.

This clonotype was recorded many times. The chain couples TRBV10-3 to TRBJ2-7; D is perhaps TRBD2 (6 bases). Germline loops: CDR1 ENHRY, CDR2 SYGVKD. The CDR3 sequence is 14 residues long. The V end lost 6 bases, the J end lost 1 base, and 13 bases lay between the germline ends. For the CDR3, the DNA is TGTGCCATCAGCGGGGAGGTTGAGTCCTACGAGCAGTACTTC. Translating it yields CAISGEVESYEQYF.

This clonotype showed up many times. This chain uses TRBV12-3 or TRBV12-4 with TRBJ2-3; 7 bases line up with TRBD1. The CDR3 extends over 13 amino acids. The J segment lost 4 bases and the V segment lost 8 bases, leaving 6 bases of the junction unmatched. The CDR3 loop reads CASGRQGSDTQYF. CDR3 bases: TGTGCCAGCGGACGACAGGGCTCAGATACGCAGTATTTT.

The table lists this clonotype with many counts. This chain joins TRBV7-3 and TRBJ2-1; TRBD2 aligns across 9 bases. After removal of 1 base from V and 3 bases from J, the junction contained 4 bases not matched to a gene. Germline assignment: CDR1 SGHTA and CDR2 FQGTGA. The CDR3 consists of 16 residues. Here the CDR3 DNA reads TGTGCCAGCAGCTTAAGTCTAGCGGGAATCTACAATGAGCAGTTCTTC. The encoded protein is CASSLSLAGIYNEQFF.

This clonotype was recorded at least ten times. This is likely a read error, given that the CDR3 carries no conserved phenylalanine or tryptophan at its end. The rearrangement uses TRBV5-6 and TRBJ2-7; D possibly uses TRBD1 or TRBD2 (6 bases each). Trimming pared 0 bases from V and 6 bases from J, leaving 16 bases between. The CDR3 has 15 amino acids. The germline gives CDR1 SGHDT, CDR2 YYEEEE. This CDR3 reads CASSLEGGRAGEQYS. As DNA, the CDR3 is TGTGCCAGCAGCTTGGAGGGGGGAAGGGCAGGCGAGCAGTACTCC.

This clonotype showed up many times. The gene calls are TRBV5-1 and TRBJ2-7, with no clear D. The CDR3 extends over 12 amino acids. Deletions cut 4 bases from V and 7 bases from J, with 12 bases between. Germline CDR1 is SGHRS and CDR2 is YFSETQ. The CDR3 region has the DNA TGCGCCAGCAGCGAAGGGTGGGAAGAGCAGTACTTC. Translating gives CASSEGWEEQYF.

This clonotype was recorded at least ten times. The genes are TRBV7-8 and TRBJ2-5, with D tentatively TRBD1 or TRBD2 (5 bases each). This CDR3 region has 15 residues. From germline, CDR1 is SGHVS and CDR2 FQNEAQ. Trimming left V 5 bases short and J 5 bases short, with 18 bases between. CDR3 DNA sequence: TGTGCCAGCAGCCCCCTACCGGGACCATGGGAGACCCAGTACTTC. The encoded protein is CASSPLPGPWETQYF.

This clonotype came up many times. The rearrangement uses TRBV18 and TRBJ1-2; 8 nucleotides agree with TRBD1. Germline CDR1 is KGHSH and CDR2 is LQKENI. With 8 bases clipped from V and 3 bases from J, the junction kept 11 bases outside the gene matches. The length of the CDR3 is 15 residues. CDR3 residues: CASMPGQDPYYGYTF. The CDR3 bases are TGTGCCAGCATGCCGGGACAGGATCCCTACTATGGCTACACCTTC. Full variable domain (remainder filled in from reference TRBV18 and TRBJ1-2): NAGVMQNPRHLVRRRGQEARLRCSPMKGHSHVYWYRQLPEEGLKFMVYLQKENIIDESGMPKERFSAEFPKEGPSILRIQQVVRGDSAAYFCASMPGQDPYYGYTFGSGTRLTVV.

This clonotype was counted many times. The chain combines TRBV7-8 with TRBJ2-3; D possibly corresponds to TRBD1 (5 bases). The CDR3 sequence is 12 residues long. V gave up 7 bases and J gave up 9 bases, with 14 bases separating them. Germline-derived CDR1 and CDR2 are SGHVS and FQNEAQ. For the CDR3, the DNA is TGTGCCAGCACCTCCCAGGGTTGGACGCAGTATTTT. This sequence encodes CASTSQGWTQYF. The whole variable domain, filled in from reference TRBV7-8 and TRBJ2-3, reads GAGVSQSPRYKVAKRGQDVALRCDPISGHVSLFWYQQALGQGPEFLTYFQNEAQLDKSGLPSDRFFAERPEGSVSTLKIQRTQQEDSAVYLCASTSQGWTQYFGPGTRLTVL.

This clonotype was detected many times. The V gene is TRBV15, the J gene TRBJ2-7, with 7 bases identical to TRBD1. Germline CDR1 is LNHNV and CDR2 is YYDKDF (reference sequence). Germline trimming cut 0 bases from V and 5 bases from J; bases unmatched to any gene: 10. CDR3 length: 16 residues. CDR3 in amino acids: CATSREVSDRVNEQYF. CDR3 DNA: TGTGCCACCAGCAGAGAGGTGAGCGACAGGGTGAACGAGCAGTACTTC.

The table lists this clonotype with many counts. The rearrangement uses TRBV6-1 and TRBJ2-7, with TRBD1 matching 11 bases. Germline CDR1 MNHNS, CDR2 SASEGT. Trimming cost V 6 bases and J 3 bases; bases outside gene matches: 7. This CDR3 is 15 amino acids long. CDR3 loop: CASRLWTGGSYEQYF. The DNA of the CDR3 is TGTGCCAGCAGACTCTGGACAGGGGGCAGCTACGAGCAGTACTTC.

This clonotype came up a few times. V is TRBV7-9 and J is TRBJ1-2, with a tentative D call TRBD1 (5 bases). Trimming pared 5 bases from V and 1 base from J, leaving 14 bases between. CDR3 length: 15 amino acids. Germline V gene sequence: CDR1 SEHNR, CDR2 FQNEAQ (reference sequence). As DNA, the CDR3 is TGTGCCAGCAGCAATCCGGGACTTCTTAACTATGGCTACACCTTC. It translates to CASSNPGLLNYGYTF.

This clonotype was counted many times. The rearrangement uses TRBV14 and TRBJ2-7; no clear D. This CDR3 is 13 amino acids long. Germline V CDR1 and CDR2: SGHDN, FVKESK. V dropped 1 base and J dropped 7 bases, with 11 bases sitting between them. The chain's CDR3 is CASSQVKVGEQYF. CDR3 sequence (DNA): TGTGCCAGCAGCCAAGTCAAGGTTGGTGAGCAGTACTTC.

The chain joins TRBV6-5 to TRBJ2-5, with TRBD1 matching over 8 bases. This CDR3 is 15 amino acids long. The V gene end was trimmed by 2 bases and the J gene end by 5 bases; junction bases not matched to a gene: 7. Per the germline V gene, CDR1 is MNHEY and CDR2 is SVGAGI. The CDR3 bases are TGTGCCAGCAGTTACCTCCTGGGGGACAGGGAGACCCAGTACTTC. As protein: CASSYLLGDRETQYF.

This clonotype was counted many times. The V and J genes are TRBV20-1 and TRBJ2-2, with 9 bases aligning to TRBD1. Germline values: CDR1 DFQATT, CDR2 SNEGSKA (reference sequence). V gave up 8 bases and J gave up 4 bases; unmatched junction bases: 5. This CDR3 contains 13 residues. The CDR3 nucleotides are TGCAGTACTTACAGGGGGCTCACCGGGGAGCTGTTTTTT. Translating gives CSTYRGLTGELFF.

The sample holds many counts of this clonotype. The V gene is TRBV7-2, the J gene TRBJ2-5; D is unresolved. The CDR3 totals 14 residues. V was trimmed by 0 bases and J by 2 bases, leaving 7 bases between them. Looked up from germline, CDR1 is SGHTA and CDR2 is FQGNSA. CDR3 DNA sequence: TGTGCCAGCAGCTTAGCAGGCAGACAAGAGACCCAGTACTTC. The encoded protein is CASSLAGRQETQYF.

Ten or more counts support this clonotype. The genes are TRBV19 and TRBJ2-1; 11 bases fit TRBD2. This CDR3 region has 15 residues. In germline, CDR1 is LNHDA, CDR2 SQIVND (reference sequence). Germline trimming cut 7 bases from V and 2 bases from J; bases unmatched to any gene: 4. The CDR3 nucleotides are TGTGCCAGTAAGATAGCGGGAGGGCCCTACAATGAGCAGTTCTTC. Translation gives CASKIAGGPYNEQFF.

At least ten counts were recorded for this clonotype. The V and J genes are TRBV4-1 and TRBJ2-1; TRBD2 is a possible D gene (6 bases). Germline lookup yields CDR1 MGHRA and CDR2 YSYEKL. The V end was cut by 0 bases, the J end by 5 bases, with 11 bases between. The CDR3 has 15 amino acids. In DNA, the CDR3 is TGCGCCAGCAGCCAAGACTGGCGGGGCCACAATGAGCAGTTCTTC. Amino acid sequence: CASSQDWRGHNEQFF.

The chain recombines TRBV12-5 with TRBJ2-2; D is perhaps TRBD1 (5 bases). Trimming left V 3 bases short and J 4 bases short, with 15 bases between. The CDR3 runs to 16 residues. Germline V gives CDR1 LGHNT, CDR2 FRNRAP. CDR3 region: CASGFPRERSTGELFF. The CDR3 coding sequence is TGTGCTAGTGGTTTTCCCAGGGAACGTAGCACCGGGGAGCTGTTTTTT.

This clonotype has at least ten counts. The CDR3, as DNA: TGTGCCACCAGCAGAGTCCTCATACTAAGTGACGGAAACACCGGGGAGCTGTTTTTT. It specifies CATSRVLILSDGNTGELFF. V gene TRBV15 combines with J gene TRBJ2-2; D gene ambiguous. This CDR3 has 19 amino acids. Germline loops: CDR1 LNHNV, CDR2 YYDKDF (reference sequence). Trimming removed 1 base at V and 2 bases at J, with 20 bases between.